Below are 7 T cell receptor beta chains sequenced from a single sample in a study of TIL therapy for anti-PD-1-resistant metastatic lung cancer. The immunoSEQ assay was v3. Clones were sequenced by immunoSEQ multiplex PCR, and TCRdb holds only the in-frame ones, with some missing. The sample lists roughly 57,000 clones; about 81% were seen once. Documented time point: pre-treatment sample, taken before nivolumab and TIL therapy. Source: blood, taken at baseline. Receptors were obtained from a person between 25 and 79 years old with non-small cell lung cancer.

The table lists this clone with a few counts. The V call is TRBV21-1, the J call TRBJ2-7; TRBD2 is taken as the D call from the table, unchecked against the DNA. TRBV21-1 is a documented pseudogene. The CDR3 contains 16 residues. The CDR3 loop is CASSTRAGTNQYEQYF. The CDR3 nucleotides read TGTGCCAGCAGCACAAGGGCCGGGACTAACCAATACGAGCAGTACTTC.

V usage is TRBV7-2 and J usage is TRBJ1-1; 7 bases agree with TRBD1. Losses at the gene ends were 4 bases for V and 4 bases for J; bases not matched to a gene: 15. The CDR3 runs 17 residues. Looked up from germline, CDR1 is SGHTA and CDR2 is FQGNSA. The CDR3 here is CASSSRLLRQGGTEAFF. In nucleotides, the CDR3 is TGTGCCAGCAGCTCCCGACTTCTCAGACAGGGCGGCACTGAAGCTTTCTTT.

Comments on this clone: The junction shows a germline mismatch at one end, possibly a read error. The chain is built from TRBV18 and TRBJ1-4; D remains ambiguous. Germline assignment: CDR1 KGHSH and CDR2 LQKENI. The CDR3 covers 14 residues. CDR3 region: CASSPPSDNGKLFF. The CDR3, as DNA: TGTGCCAGCTCACCACCGTCCGATAATGGAAAACTGTTTTTT.

The chain joins TRBV15 to TRBJ2-5; D gene uncertain. The length of the CDR3 is 15 residues. Germline V gene data show CDR1 as LNHNV and CDR2 as YYDKDF (reference sequence). The V and J ends lost 0 bases and 0 bases respectively, with 8 bases between them. The DNA of the CDR3 is TGTGCCACCAGCAGAGATCTGGGATACCAAGAGACCCAGTACTTC. It codes for CATSRDLGYQETQYF. The full variable domain, rest sourced from reference TRBV15 and TRBJ2-5, is DAMVIQNPRYQVTQFGKPVTLSCSQTLNHNVMYWYQQKSSQAPKLLFHYYDKDFNNEADTPDNFQSRRPNTSFCFLDIRSPGLGDTAMYLCATSRDLGYQETQYFGPGTRLLVL.

The rearrangement links TRBV7-9 to TRBJ2-7; the D is unclear. Per germline, CDR1 SEHNR and CDR2 FQNEAQ (reference sequence). Trimming took 1 base from V and 4 from J, leaving 5 bases between them. The CDR3 is 12 residues long. The CDR3 region is CASSLGTYEQYF. The CDR3 nucleotides are TGTGCCAGCAGCTTAGGGACGTACGAGCAGTACTTC.

The chain uses TRBV28 and TRBJ1-6, with a possible D match to TRBD1 (6 bases). Germline-derived CDR1 and CDR2 are MDHEN and SYDVKM. The V end was cut by 6 bases, the J end by 9 bases, with 12 bases between. The CDR3 sequence is 13 residues long. The CDR3 DNA reads TGTGCCAGCAGGTCTTCGGGGGCTTCACCCCTCCACTTT. Translation gives CASRSSGASPLHF.

J is TRBJ2-5 and V is TRBV7-7, with D perhaps TRBD2 (5 bases). V was clipped by 1 base and J by 5 bases, with 8 bases between them. The CDR3 spans 13 residues. Germline V CDR1 and CDR2: SSHAT, FNYEAQ (reference sequence). CDR3 in amino acids: CASSLGGVETQYF. Written as DNA, the CDR3 is TGTGCCAGCAGCTTAGGGGGAGTGGAGACCCAGTACTTC.